The clone carrying this T cell receptor beta chain was counted once. The data belong to a study of blood T cell repertoires in COVID-19. Overall study context: Spain, Italy and the United States supplied samples that represented acute and convalescent COVID-19. Sources were T cells, B-cell-depleted T cells, or PBMCs; the material itself was cDNA or gDNA.

Recruitment covered over 20 US areas and drew participants whose ages spanned about 18 to 90 years. Before they entered the study, exposed participants had met a COVID-19 case within 2 weeks. The CDR3 sequence is 14 residues long. Germline V CDR1 and CDR2: SGDLS, YYNGEE. V was shortened by 5 bases and J by 1 base, with 13 bases between the two germline ends. Repertoires were generated with immunoSEQ multiplex PCR, while TCRdb's copy carries only in-frame clones and drops some. The sample includes hundreds of thousands of clones, around 84% seen only once; the top ten take 5%. This sequence was found in a man aged 35-49 years who had been exposed to COVID-19. What was sequenced was PBMCs or T cells enriched from blood (not recorded which). The chain is built from TRBV9 and TRBJ2-7, with D tentatively TRBD1 (5 bases). For the CDR3, the DNA is TGTGCCAGCAGTCGCAGGGTGGGGTCCTACGAGCAGTACTTC. Translating gives CASSRRVGSYEQYF.